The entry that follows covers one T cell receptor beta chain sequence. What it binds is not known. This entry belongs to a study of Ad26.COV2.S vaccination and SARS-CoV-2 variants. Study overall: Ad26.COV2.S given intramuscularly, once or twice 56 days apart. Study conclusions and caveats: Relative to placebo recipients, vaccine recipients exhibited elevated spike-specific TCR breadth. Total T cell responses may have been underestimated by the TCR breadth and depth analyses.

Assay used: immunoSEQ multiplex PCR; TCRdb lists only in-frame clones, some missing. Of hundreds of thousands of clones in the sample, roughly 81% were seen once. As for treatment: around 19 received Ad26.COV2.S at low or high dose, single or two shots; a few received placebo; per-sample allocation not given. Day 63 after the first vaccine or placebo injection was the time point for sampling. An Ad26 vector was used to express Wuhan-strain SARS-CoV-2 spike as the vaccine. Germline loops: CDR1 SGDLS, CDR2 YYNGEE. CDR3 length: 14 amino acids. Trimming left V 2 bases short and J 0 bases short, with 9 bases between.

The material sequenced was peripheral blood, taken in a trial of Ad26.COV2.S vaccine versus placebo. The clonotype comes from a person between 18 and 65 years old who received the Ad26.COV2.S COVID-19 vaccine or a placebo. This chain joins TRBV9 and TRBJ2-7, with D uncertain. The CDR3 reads CASSVMPSSYEQYF. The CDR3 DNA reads TGTGCCAGCAGCGTCATGCCCAGCTCCTACGAGCAGTACTTC.